These 18 T cell receptor beta chains were all obtained from the same sample, sequenced in a study of blood T cells in healthy people across ages. A J-beta primer mix and a sample-barcoded 5' primer were used in a second PCR of roughly 6 to 11 cycles. TCRdb re-analysed the 5' RACE reads in MiXCR, keeping a single row per CDR3 protein. The sample has approximately 320,000 distinct CDR3 sequences, about 25% seen once; the top ten hold approximately 28%. The source material was blood. These receptors were collected from a woman in her sixties or seventies in good health.

The chain has TRBV2 and TRBJ1-1, with TRBD1 as a possible D gene (5 bases). CDR1 and CDR2 (germline): SNHLY, FYNNEI. This CDR3 has 15 amino acids. Trimming cost V 3 bases and J 3 bases, with 14 bases left between them. The CDR3 nucleotides read TGTGCCAGCAGTGACTGGGCCGGGGGTGACACTGAAGCTTTCTTT. It codes for CASSDWAGGDTEAFF.

CDR3 region: CASRGGLNTGELFF. The CDR3 DNA reads as TGCGCCAGCAGGGGTGGACTCAACACCGGGGAGCTGTTTTTT. The rearrangement joins TRBV5-1 to TRBJ2-2; D may be TRBD2 (5 bases). CDR1 SGHRS and CDR2 YFSETQ come from the germline V gene. Trimming took 5 bases from V and 2 from J, leaving 10 bases between them. The CDR3 sequence is 14 residues long.

The chain combines TRBV29-1 with TRBJ2-1; no firm D call. The CDR3 totals 18 residues. V lost 4 bases, J lost 0 bases, and 22 bases lay in between. The germline CDR1 and CDR2 sequences are SQVTM and ANQGSEA. CDR3 loop: CSVVSYSLLYSSYNEQFF. The DNA of the CDR3 is TGCAGCGTTGTTTCTTACTCGTTACTTTACAGCTCCTACAATGAGCAGTTCTTC.

The J gene is TRBJ2-3, the V gene TRBV3-1, with 12 bases fitting TRBD2. This CDR3 contains 19 residues. Per germline, CDR1 LGHDT and CDR2 YNNKEL (reference sequence). Trimming cost V 0 bases and J 6 bases; bases outside gene matches: 13. Here the CDR3 reads CASSQENLAGGLPEDTQYF. Written as DNA, the CDR3 is TGTGCCAGCAGCCAAGAAAACCTAGCGGGAGGGCTTCCCGAGGATACGCAGTATTTT.

This clonotype was seen only a few times. The rearrangement links TRBV12-3 or TRBV12-4 to TRBJ2-5; D unclear. The J call may be faulty, since TRBJ2-1 better matches the DNA end. The CDR3 covers 13 residues. CDR3 bases: TGTGCCAGCAGTGATGGGCCGTACAATGAGCAGTTCTTC. The encoded protein is CASSDGPYNEQFF.

This clonotype was detected a few times. V is TRBV20-1 and J is TRBJ2-5, with 12 nucleotides matching TRBD1. The J call may be wrong; the DNA end is better matched by TRBJ2-1. The CDR3 extends over 14 amino acids. Germline V CDR1 and CDR2: DFQATT, SNEGSKA (reference sequence). The CDR3 reads CSASPGTGGHEQFF. In nucleotides, the CDR3 is TGCAGTGCTAGTCCGGGGACAGGGGGCCATGAGCAGTTCTTC.

This clonotype was seen a few times. The chain carries TRBV5-1 and TRBJ2-1; TRBD1 is a possible D gene (6 bases). This CDR3 has 13 residues. V lost 6 bases and J 7 bases, leaving 14 bases between the germline ends. Germline lookup yields CDR1 SGHRS and CDR2 YFSETQ. This chain's CDR3 is CASTRTGMNEQFF. DNA of the CDR3: TGCGCCAGCACCCGTACAGGGATGAATGAGCAGTTCTTC.

This clonotype occurred a few times. At one end the junction does not follow the germline gene, possibly because of a read error. This chain links TRBV28 with TRBJ1-4; D perhaps matches TRBD1 (6 bases). Looked up from germline, CDR1 is MDHEN and CDR2 is SYDVKM. This CDR3 comprises 13 residues. CDR3 nucleotide sequence: TGTGCCAGCAGGTTATGGGGGGGCGAAAAACTGTTTTTT. Amino acid sequence: CASRLWGGEKLFF.

In this sample, this clonotype turned up once. The chain carries TRBV20-1 and TRBJ2-4; D is ambiguous. The CDR3 covers 13 residues. Germline CDR1 reads DFQATT; CDR2 reads SNEGSKA (reference sequence). V dropped 2 bases and J dropped 7 bases, with 12 bases sitting between them. CDR3 bases: TGCAGTGCTAGAACCCCACTGGTGAACATTCAGTACTTC. This codes for CSARTPLVNIQYF.

This clonotype was seen only a few times. The CDR3 does not end in the conserved phenylalanine or tryptophan, so this is likely a read error. This chain links TRBV5-1 with TRBJ2-5; 14 bases are shared with TRBD2. CDR3 length equals 17 residues. Trimming at V came to 1 base and at J to 2 bases, leaving 4 bases not matched to a gene. Germline CDR1 and CDR2: SGHRS and YFSETQ. CDR3 DNA: TGCGCCAGCAGCTTGACCGGGACTAGCGGGAGTCAAGAGACCCAGTACCTC. This codes for CASSLTGTSGSQETQYL.

This chain connects TRBV5-1 to TRBJ2-3, with D perhaps given as TRBD1 or TRBD2 (5 bases each). CDR1 and CDR2 (germline): SGHRS, YFSETQ. This CDR3 is 13 amino acids long. Trimming took 0 bases from V and 7 from J, leaving 9 bases between them. CDR3 bases: TGCGCCAGCAGCTTGGCAGGGAGCAATACGCAGTATTTT. Protein sequence: CASSLAGSNTQYF. Variable domain in full (rest from reference TRBV5-1 and TRBJ2-3): KAGVTQTPRYLIKTRGQQVTLSCSPISGHRSVSWYQQTPGQGLQFLFEYFSETQRNKGNFPGRFSGRQFSNSRSEMNVSTLELGDSALYLCASSLAGSNTQYFGPGTRLTVL.

This chain connects TRBV20-1 to TRBJ2-7; the match to TRBD1 covers 9 bases. The CDR3 has 13 amino acids. Losses at the gene ends were 3 bases for V and 5 bases for J; bases not matched to a gene: 5. Germline values: CDR1 DFQATT, CDR2 SNEGSKA (reference sequence). The CDR3 loop is CSARGDRAHEQYF. As DNA, the CDR3 is TGCAGTGCTAGGGGGGACAGGGCCCACGAGCAGTACTTC.

This clonotype was seen a few times. V and J are TRBV3-1 and TRBJ1-1; no firm D call. The CDR3 has 16 residues. Trimming removed 1 base at V and 1 base at J, with 13 bases between. Germline V gives CDR1 LGHDT, CDR2 YNNKEL (reference sequence). Here the CDR3 DNA reads TGTGCCAGCAGCCAAGTCACGTCGTGGGAGAACACTGAAGCTTTCTTT. It encodes CASSQVTSWENTEAFF.

Ten or more counts support this clonotype. The V gene is TRBV28, the J gene TRBJ1-2; D is uncertain. The V end was cut by 6 bases, the J end by 0 bases, with 5 bases between. The V gene's germline CDR1 is MDHEN and CDR2 SYDVKM. The CDR3 length is 12 residues. In DNA form, the CDR3 reads TGTGCCAGCAGGGACGCTAACTATGGCTACACCTTC. This sequence encodes CASRDANYGYTF.

Turning to this clonotype: One end of the junction is discordant with germline, which a read error may explain. The chain is built from TRBV7-9 and TRBJ2-1, with no clear D. The CDR3 has 12 residues. Per the germline V gene, CDR1 is SEHNR and CDR2 is FQNEAQ (reference sequence). The CDR3 here is CASSLTLAEQSF. DNA of the CDR3: TGTGCCAGCAGCTTGACTTTGGCTGAGCAGTCCTTC. Full variable domain (missing parts from reference TRBV7-9 and TRBJ2-1): DTGVSQNPRHKITKRGQNVTFRCDPISEHNRLYWYRQTLGQGPEFLTYFQNEAQLEKSRLLSDRFSAERPKGSFSTLEIQRTEQGDSAMYLCASSLTLAEQSFGPGTRLTVL.

The V and J genes are TRBV6-6 and TRBJ1-1; D unresolved. The CDR3 consists of 14 residues. Trimming took 6 bases from V and 5 from J, leaving 16 bases between them. Per germline, CDR1 MNHNY and CDR2 SVGAGI (reference sequence). In nucleotides, the CDR3 is TGTGCCAGCAGAAATAAAGCGGATATAACTGAAGCTTTCTTT. This codes for CASRNKADITEAFF.

The CDR3 DNA sequence: TGTGCCAGCAGCCGAACCCTCGACAGTTATAGCAATCAGCCCCAGCATTTT. It encodes CASSRTLDSYSNQPQHF. The chain uses TRBV7-2 and TRBJ1-5, with TRBD1 as a possible D gene (5 bases). Between the trimmed V and J ends, which lost 5 bases and 0 bases, there was a span of 17 bases. This CDR3 is 17 amino acids long. Germline V lookup: CDR1 SGHTA, CDR2 FQGNSA.

The gene calls are TRBV11-2 and TRBJ2-2, with D tentatively TRBD1 (6 bases). CDR3 length: 15 residues. Trimming took off 4 bases at V and 10 bases at J, with 19 bases between the two ends. Germline CDR1 reads SGHAT; CDR2 reads FQNNGV. The DNA of the CDR3 is TGTGCCAGCAGCTCGGGACACCGCCTAAATCAGGAGCTGTTTTTT. This codes for CASSSGHRLNQELFF.